Following are 5 T cell receptor beta chains from one sample sequenced in a study of blood T cell repertoires in COVID-19. TCRdb's copy holds only in-frame clones and misses some; the assay was immunoSEQ multiplex PCR. Counted here are under 250,000 clones, 88% occurring once; the ten biggest clones make up about 4%. Sequencing was performed on PBMCs or T cells enriched from blood (not recorded which). The receptors here all came from a young woman who had been exposed to COVID-19.

The rearrangement uses TRBV19 and TRBJ2-7, with D perhaps matching TRBD2 (7 bases). V was pared by 9 bases and J by 0 bases, with 18 bases between. The CDR3 runs 15 residues. Germline CDR1 and CDR2: LNHDA and SQIVND (reference sequence). In DNA form, the CDR3 reads TGTGCCAGCCTCCTTGGGGGGGGCGTCTCCTACGAGCAGTACTTC. It codes for CASLLGGGVSYEQYF.

The chain has TRBV10-3 and TRBJ1-5; 10 bases align to TRBD1. The CDR3 has 15 residues. The J segment lost 2 bases and the V segment lost 6 bases, leaving 4 bases of the junction unmatched. In germline, CDR1 is ENHRY, CDR2 SYGVKD. The CDR3 DNA reads as TGTGCCATCAGCCAGACAGGGGGCCGCAATCAGCCCCAGCATTTT. Its translation is CAISQTGGRNQPQHF.

The V gene is TRBV6-5, the J gene TRBJ1-6; 7 bases map to TRBD1. The V gene's germline CDR1 is MNHEY and CDR2 SVGAGI. V lost 3 bases and J lost 10; bases outside the gene matches: 6. This CDR3 is 14 amino acids long. CDR3 residues: CASSYGTENSPLHF. CDR3 bases: TGTGCCAGCAGTTATGGGACAGAGAACTCACCCCTCCACTTT.

The genes are TRBV5-6 and TRBJ2-1, with D perhaps matching TRBD1 (5 bases). Germline CDR1 SGHDT, CDR2 YYEEEE. Trimming pared 6 bases from V and 3 bases from J, leaving 16 bases between. The CDR3 loop spans 15 amino acids. The CDR3 protein is CASTQPPRDYNEQFF. For the CDR3, the DNA is TGTGCCAGCACCCAGCCACCCAGGGACTACAATGAGCAGTTCTTC.

V and J are TRBV4-1 and TRBJ2-7; the D gene is possibly TRBD2 (6 bases). The CDR3 is made up of 13 amino acids. V lost 4 bases and J 3 bases, leaving 10 bases between the germline ends. CDR1 is MGHRA and CDR2 is YSYEKL in the germline V gene. The CDR3 DNA follows: TGCGCCAGCAGCCGGGGACTTCACTACGAGCAGTACTTC. The encoded protein is CASSRGLHYEQYF.